This T cell receptor (beta chain) was obtained from a study of control samples from healthy donors and cancer patients. Trimming removed 2 bases from V and 4 bases from J, with 9 bases in between. The CDR3 runs to 14 residues. CDR1 and CDR2 from the germline V gene are SEHNR and FQNEAQ (reference sequence). This table comes from immunoSEQ multiplex PCR, and its TCRdb copy is limited to in-frame clones, with some not included. Among roughly 170,000 clones listed, about 91% were seen once. This chain links TRBV7-9 with TRBJ2-4; no definite D call. The clonotype originates from a woman aged 40 to 50 in good health. The material sequenced was blood. CDR3 DNA: TGTGCCAGCAGCTTAACAGAGGCTAAAAACATTCAGTACTTC. Translation gives CASSLTEAKNIQYF.